The 3 T cell receptor beta chains below all came from one sample that was sequenced in a study of blood T cell repertoires in COVID-19. Some clones are missing from TCRdb's copy, which holds only in-frame ones; the method was immunoSEQ multiplex PCR. Here the sample spans roughly 60,000 clones, 84% being singletons. The sequenced sample consisted of peripheral blood. These receptors were collected from a woman between 55 and 75 years old with acute or convalescent COVID-19.

Here the CDR3 DNA reads TGTGCCAGCAGTTTGGGGGGGCCCTACGGCTACACCTTC. This translates into CASSLGGPYGYTF. This chain links TRBV12-3 or TRBV12-4 with TRBJ1-2, with a tentative D call TRBD1 (6 bases). The CDR3 spans 13 residues. V dropped 3 bases and J dropped 8 bases, with 13 bases sitting between them.

This clone has only a few counts. CDR3: CASSPDGTSGGSYNEQFF. The CDR3 nucleotides read TGTGCCAGCAGCCCAGATGGGACTAGCGGGGGCTCCTACAATGAGCAGTTCTTC. V usage is TRBV11-2 and J usage is TRBJ2-1, with 14 bases lining up with TRBD2. Germline V gene sequence: CDR1 SGHAT, CDR2 FQNNGV. The CDR3 has 18 amino acids. V was pared by 5 bases and J by 0 bases, with 6 bases of the junction left unmatched.

This clone has only a few counts. Within the sample, other DNA sequences also encode this same CDR3. J is TRBJ2-7 and V is TRBV5-1; 8 nucleotides line up with TRBD2. Germline trimming cut 3 bases from V and 5 bases from J; bases unmatched to any gene: 4. Germline V CDR1 and CDR2: SGHRS, YFSETQ. This CDR3 is 13 amino acids long. The CDR3 reads CASSSGGAHEQYF. For the CDR3, the DNA is TGCGCCAGCAGCTCCGGGGGGGCCCACGAGCAGTACTTC.